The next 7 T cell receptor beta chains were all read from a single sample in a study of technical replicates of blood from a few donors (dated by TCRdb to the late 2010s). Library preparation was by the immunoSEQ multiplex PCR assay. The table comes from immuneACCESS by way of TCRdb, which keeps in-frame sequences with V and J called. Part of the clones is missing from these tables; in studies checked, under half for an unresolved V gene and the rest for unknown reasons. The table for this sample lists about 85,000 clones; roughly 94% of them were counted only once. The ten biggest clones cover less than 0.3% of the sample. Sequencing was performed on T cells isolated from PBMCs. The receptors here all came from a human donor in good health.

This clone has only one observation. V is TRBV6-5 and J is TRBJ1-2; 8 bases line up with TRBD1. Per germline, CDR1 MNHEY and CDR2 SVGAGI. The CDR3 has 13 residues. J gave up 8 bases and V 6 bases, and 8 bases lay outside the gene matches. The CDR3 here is CASSGQGIRGYTF. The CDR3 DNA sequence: TGTGCCAGCAGCGGACAGGGCATCAGGGGCTACACCTTC.

DNA of the CDR3: TGCAGCGTAACCTTGGGGGCAGGGTGGAAAAACATTCAGTACTTC. It specifies CSVTLGAGWKNIQYF. J is TRBJ2-4 and V is TRBV29-1; maybe TRBD1 (6 bases). Between the trimmed V and J ends, which lost 6 bases and 4 bases, there was a span of 19 bases. This CDR3 spans 15 amino acids. Per the germline V gene, CDR1 is SQVTM and CDR2 is ANQGSEA.

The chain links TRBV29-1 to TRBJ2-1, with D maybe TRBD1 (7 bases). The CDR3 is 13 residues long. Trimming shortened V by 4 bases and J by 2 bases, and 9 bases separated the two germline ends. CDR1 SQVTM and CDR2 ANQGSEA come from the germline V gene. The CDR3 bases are TGCAGCGTTGGCGGGACAGCCTACAATGAGCAGTTCTTC. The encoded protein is CSVGGTAYNEQFF.

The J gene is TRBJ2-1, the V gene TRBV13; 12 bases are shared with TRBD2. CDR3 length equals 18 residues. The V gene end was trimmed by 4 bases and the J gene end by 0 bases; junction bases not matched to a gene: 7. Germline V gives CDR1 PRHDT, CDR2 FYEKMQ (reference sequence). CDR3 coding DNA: TGTGCCAGCAGCTCTCCGGGACTAGCGGGTAGCTCCTACAATGAGCAGTTCTTC. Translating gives CASSSPGLAGSSYNEQFF.

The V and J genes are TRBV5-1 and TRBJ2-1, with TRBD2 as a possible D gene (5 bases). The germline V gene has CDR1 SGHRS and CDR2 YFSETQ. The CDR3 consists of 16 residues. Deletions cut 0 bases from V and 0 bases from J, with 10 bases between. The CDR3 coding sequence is TGCGCCAGCAGCTTGGTCGGCGGAGGCTCCTACAATGAGCAGTTCTTC. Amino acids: CASSLVGGGSYNEQFF.

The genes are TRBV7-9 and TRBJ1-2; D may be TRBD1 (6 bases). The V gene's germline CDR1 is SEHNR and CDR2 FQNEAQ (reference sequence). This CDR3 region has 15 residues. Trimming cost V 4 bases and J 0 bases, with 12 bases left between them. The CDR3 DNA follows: TGTGCCAGCAGCTCCCAGGGGATTGCTAACTATGGCTACACCTTC. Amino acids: CASSSQGIANYGYTF. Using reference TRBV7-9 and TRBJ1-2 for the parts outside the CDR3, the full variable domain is DTGVSQNPRHKITKRGQNVTFRCDPISEHNRLYWYRQTLGQGPEFLTYFQNEAQLEKSRLLSDRFSAERPKGSFSTLEIQRTEQGDSAMYLCASSSQGIANYGYTFGSGTRLTVV.

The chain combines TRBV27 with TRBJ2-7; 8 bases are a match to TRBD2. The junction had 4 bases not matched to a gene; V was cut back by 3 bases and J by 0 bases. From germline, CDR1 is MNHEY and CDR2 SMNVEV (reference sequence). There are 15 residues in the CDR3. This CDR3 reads CASSLSSGSSYEQYF. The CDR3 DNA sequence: TGTGCCAGCAGTTTGTCGAGCGGGAGCTCCTACGAGCAGTACTTC.